This T cell receptor (beta chain) was identified in a study of T cell responses to AZD1222 COVID-19 vaccine (dated by TCRdb to the early 2020s). Regarding the research as a whole: A total of just over 230 trial participants underwent TCR sequencing, of whom 200 to 220 had received two doses of AZD1222 and 26 had received two doses of the MenACWY control vaccine. Trial participants were enrolled by age into subgroups of 18-55, 56-69 and 70-plus years, and around 140, 26 and 57 TCR-sequenced participants, respectively, were included in these subgroups. General study outcomes and caveats: Vaccine-associated CD4 TCRs spanned the whole spike protein, with dominant responses in regions 160-218 and 743-854. Spike-specific TCR breadth and depth rose significantly after two AZD1222 doses compared with day 0 and with MenACWY recipients. In the small 56-69-year group, the increase in depth fell short of significance, most likely because of low power. Conclusions about previously exposed vaccinees are limited because only a handful of AZD1222 recipients were SARS-CoV-2 seropositive at baseline. Epitopes outside the regions mutated in the B.1.351 and B.1.1.7 variants were reportedly recognized by nearly half of the unique spike-specific TCRs. Participants were mostly white British and included more females than males, and it was suggested by the authors that clonal diversity may have been underestimated. No day 14 peak-response samples were available, so repertoires were characterized only after the peak T cell response.

The CDR3 regions of human TCRbeta chains were analyzed by immunosequencing. The study's own analysis went as follows. TCRs in the repertoires were compared against a reference library of SARS-CoV-2-specific TCRs that had been generated with the MIRA antigen-specificity platform. Breadth was defined as the fraction of unique TCRs that were SARS-CoV-2-associated. Depth was defined as the fraction of total T cells that were SARS-CoV-2-associated. Using the MIRA data, each spike-specific TCR was mapped to the spike region that the TCR reacts to and placed in a CD4 or CD8 class. Log10-transformed breadth and depth values were compared by one-way ANOVA with Sidak's multiple comparisons tests. As stored in TCRdb, this immuneACCESS dataset retains in-frame rearrangements with V and J assigned. A fraction of the clones does not appear; measured against another copy, unresolved V genes explain less than half of the discrepancy, and the remainder lacks a known reason. V and J calls and clone size are those listed in that table; D and trimming were worked out from the DNA. The sample has 130,000 or so clones on record, over 85% of them singletons. More than 0.8% of the sample is taken by the ten largest.

Worth noting for this clone: Its antigen is unknown. No per-base quality is available; no much larger clone lies one base away.

CDR1 is given as MDHEN and CDR2 as SYDVKM, both from the germline V gene. The CDR3 runs 15 residues from the cysteine to the phenylalanine. The sequence is cut down to CDR3 DNA, 45 bases in frame from base 1. Trimming at the junction amounts to 3 bases on V and 5 bases on J, and the germline ends lie 16 bases apart. The time point label of this sample denotes: baseline before first vaccination. The sample's treatment or condition, from its label and the paper: meningococcal conjugate vaccine given as trial control. Vaccinee samples were obtained from the UK trials COV001 and COV002, which included a single-blind randomized controlled phase 2/3 trial of AZD1222 (ChAdOx1 nCoV-19) in healthy adults. For TCRbeta chain sequencing, PBMC samples were collected from trial participants at day 0 and at day 28 after the second dose.

The source of this sequence is an adult in good health. In this chain, TRBV28 is recombined with TRBJ1-1, with TRBD1 tentatively as D gene (6 bases match). The sample was peripheral blood, taken on day 0 of MenACWY control vaccination. The DNA sequence reads TGTGCCAGCAGTTTTGAGGACAGAGTTAGTACTGAAGCTTTCTTT. This is translated as CASSFEDRVSTEAFF.